This TCR beta chain was captured in a study of T cells after yellow fever vaccination. Study-wide context: When fractions had low cell numbers, they were prepared with SMART-Seq v4 Ultra Low Input.

Study-wide results and caveats: Only a small proportion of the clonotypes turned up in both the CD4 and the CD8 compartments, likely arising from convergent recombination. FACS-sorted repertoires could contain abundant clonotypes contaminating from the bulk population. Subsequent booster samples again held most clones from primary vaccination (around 96% CD4, 85% to 90% CD8).

This CDR3 spans 11 amino acids. Germline assignment: CDR1 DFQATT and CDR2 SNEGSKA (reference sequence). The V end lost 4 bases, the J end lost 4 bases, and 8 bases lay between the germline ends. This clonotype was observed many times. The antigen is not known. MiXCR, run by TCRdb on the 5' RACE reads, gives a single entry per CDR3 protein. The sample has approximately 120,000 distinct CDR3 sequences, nearly 7.5% seen once; the top ten hold around 2.3%. This TCR came from a young man who received the YFV17D yellow fever vaccine. The V and J genes are TRBV20-1 and TRBJ2-7; D uncertain. The source material was CD4+ T cells sorted from PBMCs, sampled 10 days after the first yellow fever vaccination. CDR3 protein: CSANDHYEQYF. The CDR3 DNA reads TGCAGTGCTAATGACCATTACGAGCAGTACTTC.